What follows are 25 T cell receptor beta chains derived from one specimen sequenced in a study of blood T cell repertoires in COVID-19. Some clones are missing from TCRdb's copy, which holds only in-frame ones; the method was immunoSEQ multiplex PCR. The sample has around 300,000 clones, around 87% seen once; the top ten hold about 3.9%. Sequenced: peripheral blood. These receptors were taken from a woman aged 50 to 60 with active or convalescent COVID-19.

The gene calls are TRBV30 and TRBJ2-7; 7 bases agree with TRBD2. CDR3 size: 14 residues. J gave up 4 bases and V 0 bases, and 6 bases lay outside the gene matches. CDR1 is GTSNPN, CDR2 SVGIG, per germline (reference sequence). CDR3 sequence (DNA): TGTGCCTGGAGTGTAGGCGGGAGCGAGTACGAGCAGTACTTC. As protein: CAWSVGGSEYEQYF. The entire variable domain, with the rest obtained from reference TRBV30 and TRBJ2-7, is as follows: SQTIHQWPATLVQPVGSPLSLECTVEGTSNPNLYWYRQAAGRGLQLLFYSVGIGQISSEVPQNLSASRPQDRQFILSSKKLLLSDSGFYLCAWSVGGSEYEQYFGPGTRLTVT.

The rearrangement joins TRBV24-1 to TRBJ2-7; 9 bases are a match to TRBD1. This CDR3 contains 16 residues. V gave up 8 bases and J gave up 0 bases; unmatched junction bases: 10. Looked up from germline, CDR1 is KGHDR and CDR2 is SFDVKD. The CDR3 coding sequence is TGTGCCACCACCCCGGGACAGGGAAACGGCTCCTACGAGCAGTACTTC. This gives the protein CATTPGQGNGSYEQYF.

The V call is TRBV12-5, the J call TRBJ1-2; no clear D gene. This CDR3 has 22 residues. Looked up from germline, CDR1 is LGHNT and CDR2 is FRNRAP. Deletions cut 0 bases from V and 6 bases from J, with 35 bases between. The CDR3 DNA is TGTGCTAGTGGTTTGGTTCCATCTTCCTCGGCAGCGGCCCTATCAGCTTTTAATGGCTACACCTTC. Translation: CASGLVPSSSAAALSAFNGYTF.

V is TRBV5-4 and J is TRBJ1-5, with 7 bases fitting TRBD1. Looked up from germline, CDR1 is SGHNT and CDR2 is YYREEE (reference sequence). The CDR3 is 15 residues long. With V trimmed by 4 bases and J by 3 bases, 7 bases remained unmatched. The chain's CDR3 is CASSPDRAPNQPQHF. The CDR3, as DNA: TGTGCCAGCAGCCCAGACAGGGCCCCCAATCAGCCCCAGCATTTT.

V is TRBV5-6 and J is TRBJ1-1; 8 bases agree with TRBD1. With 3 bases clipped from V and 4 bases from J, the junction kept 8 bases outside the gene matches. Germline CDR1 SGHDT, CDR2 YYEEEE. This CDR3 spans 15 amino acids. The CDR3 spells CASSYRTGSITEAFF. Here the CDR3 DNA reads TGTGCCAGCAGCTACCGGACAGGGTCTATCACTGAAGCTTTCTTT.

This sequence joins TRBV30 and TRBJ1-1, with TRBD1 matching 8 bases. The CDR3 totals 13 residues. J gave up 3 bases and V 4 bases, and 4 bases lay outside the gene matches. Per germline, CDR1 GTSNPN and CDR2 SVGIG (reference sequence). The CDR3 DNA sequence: TGTGCCTGGAAGCAGACAGGGGACACTGAAGCTTTCTTT. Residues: CAWKQTGDTEAFF.

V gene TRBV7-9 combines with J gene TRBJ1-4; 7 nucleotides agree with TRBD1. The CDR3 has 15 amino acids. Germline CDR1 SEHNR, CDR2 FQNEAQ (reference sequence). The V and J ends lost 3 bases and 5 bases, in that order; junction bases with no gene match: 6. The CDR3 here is CASSLGTAFNEKLFF. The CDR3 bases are TGTGCCAGCAGCTTGGGGACAGCTTTCAATGAAAAACTGTTTTTT.

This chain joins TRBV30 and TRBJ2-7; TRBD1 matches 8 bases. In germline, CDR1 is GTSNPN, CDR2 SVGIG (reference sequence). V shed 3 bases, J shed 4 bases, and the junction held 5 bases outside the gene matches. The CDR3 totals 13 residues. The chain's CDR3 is CAWRETGEYEQYF. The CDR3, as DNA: TGTGCCTGGAGGGAGACAGGGGAATACGAGCAGTACTTC.

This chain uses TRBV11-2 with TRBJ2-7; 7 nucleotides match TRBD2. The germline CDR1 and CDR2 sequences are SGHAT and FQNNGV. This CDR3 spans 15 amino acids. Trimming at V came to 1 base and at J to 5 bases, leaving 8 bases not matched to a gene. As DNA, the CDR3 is TGTGCCAGCAGCTTAGGCGGGAGAGCGGTAAACGAGCAGTACTTC. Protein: CASSLGGRAVNEQYF.

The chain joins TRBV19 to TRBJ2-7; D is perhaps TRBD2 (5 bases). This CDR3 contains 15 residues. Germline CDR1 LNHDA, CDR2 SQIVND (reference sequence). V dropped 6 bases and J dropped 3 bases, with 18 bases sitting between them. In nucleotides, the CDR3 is TGTGCCAGTAGCACCCTCGAGAGCGGCTACTACGAGCAGTACTTC. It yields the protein CASSTLESGYYEQYF. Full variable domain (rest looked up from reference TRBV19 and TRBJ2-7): DGGITQSPKYLFRKEGQNVTLSCEQNLNHDAMYWYRQDPGQGLRLIYYSQIVNDFQKGDIAEGYSVSREKKESFPLTVTSAQKNPTAFYLCASSTLESGYYEQYFGPGTRLTVT.

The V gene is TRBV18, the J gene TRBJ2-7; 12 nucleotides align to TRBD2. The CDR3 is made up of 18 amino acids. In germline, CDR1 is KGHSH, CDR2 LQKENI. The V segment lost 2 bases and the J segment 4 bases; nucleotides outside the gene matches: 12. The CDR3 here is CASSPGLAGGPKIYEQYF. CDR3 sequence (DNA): TGTGCCAGCTCACCAGGCCTAGCGGGAGGGCCTAAGATTTACGAGCAGTACTTC.

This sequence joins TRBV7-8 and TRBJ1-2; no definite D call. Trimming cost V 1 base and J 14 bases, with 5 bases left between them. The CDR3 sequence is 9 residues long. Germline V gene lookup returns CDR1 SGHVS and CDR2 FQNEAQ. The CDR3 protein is CASSLELTF. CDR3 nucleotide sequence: TGTGCCAGCAGCTTAGAGCTGACCTTC.

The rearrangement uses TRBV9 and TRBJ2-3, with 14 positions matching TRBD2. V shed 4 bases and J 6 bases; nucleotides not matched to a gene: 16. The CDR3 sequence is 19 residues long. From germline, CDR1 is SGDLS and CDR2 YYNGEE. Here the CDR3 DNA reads TGTGCCAGCAGCCCTCGGGGGGGACTAGCGGGAGTAGTGCAGGATACGCAGTATTTT. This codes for CASSPRGGLAGVVQDTQYF.

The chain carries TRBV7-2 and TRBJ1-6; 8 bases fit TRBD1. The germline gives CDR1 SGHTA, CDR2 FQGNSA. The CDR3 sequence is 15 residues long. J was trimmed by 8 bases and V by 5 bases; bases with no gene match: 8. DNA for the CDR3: TGTGCCAGCAGCGGGGGTCAGGGGGCCGATTCACCCCTCCACTTT. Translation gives CASSGGQGADSPLHF.

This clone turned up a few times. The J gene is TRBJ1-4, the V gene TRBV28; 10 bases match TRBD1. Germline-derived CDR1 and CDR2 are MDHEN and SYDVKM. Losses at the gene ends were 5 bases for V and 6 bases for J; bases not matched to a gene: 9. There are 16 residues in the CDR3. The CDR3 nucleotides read TGTGCCAGCAGTCCCAGGGGACAGGGGACGGATGAAAAACTGTTTTTT. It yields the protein CASSPRGQGTDEKLFF.

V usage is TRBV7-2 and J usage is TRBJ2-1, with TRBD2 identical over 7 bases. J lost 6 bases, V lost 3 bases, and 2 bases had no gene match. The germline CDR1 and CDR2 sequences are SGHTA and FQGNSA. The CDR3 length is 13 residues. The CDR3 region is CASSLLAVNEQFF. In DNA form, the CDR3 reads TGTGCCAGCAGCTTGCTAGCGGTCAATGAGCAGTTCTTC.

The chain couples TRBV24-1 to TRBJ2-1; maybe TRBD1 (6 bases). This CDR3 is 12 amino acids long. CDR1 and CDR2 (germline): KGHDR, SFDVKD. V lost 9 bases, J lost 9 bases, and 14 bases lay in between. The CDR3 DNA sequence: TGTGCCACCGCCAGTGTAGGGGGTGAGCAGTTCTTC. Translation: CATASVGGEQFF.

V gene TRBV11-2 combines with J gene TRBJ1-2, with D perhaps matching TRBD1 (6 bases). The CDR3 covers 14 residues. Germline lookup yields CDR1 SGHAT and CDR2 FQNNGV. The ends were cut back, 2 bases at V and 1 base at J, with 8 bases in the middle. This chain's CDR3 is CASSLNRDNYGYTF. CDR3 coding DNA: TGTGCCAGCAGCTTAAACAGGGATAACTATGGCTACACCTTC.

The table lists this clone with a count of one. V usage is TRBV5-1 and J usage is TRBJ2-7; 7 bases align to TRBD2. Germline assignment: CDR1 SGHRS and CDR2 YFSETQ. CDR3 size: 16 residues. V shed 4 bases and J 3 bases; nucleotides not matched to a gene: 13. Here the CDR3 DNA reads TGCGCCAGCAGCCCGGGAGGAGGGAGGGTGATCTACGAGCAGTACTTC. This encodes CASSPGGGRVIYEQYF.

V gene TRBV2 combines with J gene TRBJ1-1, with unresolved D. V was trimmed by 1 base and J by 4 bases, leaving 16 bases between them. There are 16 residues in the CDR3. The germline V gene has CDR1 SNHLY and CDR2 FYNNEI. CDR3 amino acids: CASSEGRVGSGTEAFF. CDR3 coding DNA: TGTGCCAGCAGTGAAGGCCGGGTCGGTTCGGGCACTGAAGCTTTCTTT.

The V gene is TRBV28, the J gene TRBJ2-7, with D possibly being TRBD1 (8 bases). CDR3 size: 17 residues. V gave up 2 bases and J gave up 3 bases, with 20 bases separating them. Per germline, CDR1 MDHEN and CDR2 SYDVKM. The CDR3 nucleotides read TGTGCCAGCAGTTTAGTTGCCCCCACAGGGGGGGACTACGAGCAGTACTTC. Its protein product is CASSLVAPTGGDYEQYF.

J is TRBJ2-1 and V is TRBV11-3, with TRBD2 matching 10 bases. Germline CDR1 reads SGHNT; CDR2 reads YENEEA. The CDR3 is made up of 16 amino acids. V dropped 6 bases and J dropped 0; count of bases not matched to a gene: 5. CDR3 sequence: CASRLSGGASYNEQFF. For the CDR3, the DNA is TGTGCCAGCAGACTGAGCGGGGGGGCCTCCTACAATGAGCAGTTCTTC. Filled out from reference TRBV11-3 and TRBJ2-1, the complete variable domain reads EAGVVQSPRYKIIEKKQPVAFWCNPISGHNTLYWYLQNLGQGPELLIRYENEEAVDDSQLPKDRFSAERLKGVDSTLKIQPAELGDSAVYLCASRLSGGASYNEQFFGPGTRLTVL.

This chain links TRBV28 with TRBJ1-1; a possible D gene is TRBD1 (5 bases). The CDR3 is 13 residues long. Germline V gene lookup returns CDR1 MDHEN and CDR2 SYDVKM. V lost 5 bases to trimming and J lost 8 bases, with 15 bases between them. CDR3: CASSLRQYGEAFF. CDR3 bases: TGTGCCAGCAGTCTTCGACAGTATGGCGAAGCTTTCTTT. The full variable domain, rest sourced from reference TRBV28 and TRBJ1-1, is DVKVTQSSRYLVKRTGEKVFLECVQDMDHENMFWYRQDPGLGLRLIYFSYDVKMKEKGDIPEGYSVSREKKERFSLILESASTNQTSMYLCASSLRQYGEAFFGQGTRLTVV.

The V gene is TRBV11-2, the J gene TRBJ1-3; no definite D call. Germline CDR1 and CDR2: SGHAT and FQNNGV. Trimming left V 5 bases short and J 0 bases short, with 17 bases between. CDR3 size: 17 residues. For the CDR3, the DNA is TGTGCCAGCAGCCTAGGAGCCCACAGTTTCTCTGGAAACACCATATATTTT. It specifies CASSLGAHSFSGNTIYF.

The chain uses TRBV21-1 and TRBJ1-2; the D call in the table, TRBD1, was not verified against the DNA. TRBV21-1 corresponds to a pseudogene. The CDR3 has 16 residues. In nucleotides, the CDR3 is TGTGCCAGCGGGCGTAAGTGGAGCAGGGGGACGTGCGGCTACACCTTC. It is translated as CASGRKWSRGTCGYTF.